This T cell receptor (beta chain) came from a study of shared clonotypes between healthy human individuals. Study results and caveats: How much donors shared clonotypes was expected to be affected by sequencing depth.

Trimming removed 1 base at V and 0 bases at J, with 6 bases between. The V gene's germline CDR1 is GTSNPN and CDR2 SVGIG (reference sequence). There are 13 residues in the CDR3. About this clone itself: Its antigen remains unknown.

TCRdb's table, derived via immunoSEQ multiplex PCR, lists solely in-frame clones and lacks some. The data show around 2,000,000 clones, 85% to 95% seen once. The naive CD8 subset, CD45RO-negative cells positively selected for CCR7, excluded terminally differentiated effector memory CD45RA+ cells. The TCR was taken from a man aged 18-30 years in good health. Some clones in this sample may be carry-over from other donors' samples. The sample comprised naive CD8+ T cells from PBMCs. This chain links TRBV30 with TRBJ2-5; D unresolved. CDR3 in amino acids: CAWSDTYQETQYF. The CDR3 bases are TGTGCCTGGAGTGATACCTACCAAGAGACCCAGTACTTC.